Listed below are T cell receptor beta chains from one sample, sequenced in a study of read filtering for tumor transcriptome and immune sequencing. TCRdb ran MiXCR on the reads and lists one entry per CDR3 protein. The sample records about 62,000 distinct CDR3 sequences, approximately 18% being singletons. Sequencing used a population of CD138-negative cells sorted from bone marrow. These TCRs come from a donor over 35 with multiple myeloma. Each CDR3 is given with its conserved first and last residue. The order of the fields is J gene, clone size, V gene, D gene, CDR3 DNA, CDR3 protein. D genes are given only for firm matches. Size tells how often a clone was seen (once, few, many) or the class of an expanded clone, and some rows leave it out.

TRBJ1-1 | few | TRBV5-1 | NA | TGCGCCAGCAGCTTGGAGGCAGACACTGAAGCTTTCTTT | CASSLEADTEAFF
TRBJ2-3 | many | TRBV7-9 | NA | TGTGCCAGCAGCCCCCCGGCTAGCGTAGTGGATACGCAGTATTTT | CASSPPASVVDTQYF
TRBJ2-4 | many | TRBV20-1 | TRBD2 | TGCAGTGCTATTGGACTAGCGGGGGGGTTAGACATTCAGTACTTC | CSAIGLAGGLDIQYF
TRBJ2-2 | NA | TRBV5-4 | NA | TGTGCCAGCAGCTTGGAGGACAGTGGGGCCGGGGAGCTGTTTTTT | CASSLEDSGAGELFF
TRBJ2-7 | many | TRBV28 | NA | TGTGCCAGCAGTTTGCGGGTGGGACTGGTCTCCTACGAGCAGTACTTC | CASSLRVGLVSYEQYF
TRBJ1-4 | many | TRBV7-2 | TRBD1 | TGTGCCAGCAGCCCGAACACCGACAGGGGGCGAGAAAAACTGTTTTTT | CASSPNTDRGREKLFF
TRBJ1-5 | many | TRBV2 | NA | TGTGCCAGCAGTGAATGGGATAGCAATCAGCCCCAGCATTTT | CASSEWDSNQPQHF
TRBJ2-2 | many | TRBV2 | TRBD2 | TGTGCCAGCAGTGTGCTAGCGGGAGGGTCCGGGGAGCTGTTTTTT | CASSVLAGGSGELFF
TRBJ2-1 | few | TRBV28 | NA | TGTGCCAGCGGGGGGGGGGACAGCTCCTACAATGAGCAGTTCTTC | CASGGGDSSYNEQFF
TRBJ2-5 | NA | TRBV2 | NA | TGTGCCAGCGGACGGCCCCAAGAGACCCAGTACTTC | CASGRPQETQYF
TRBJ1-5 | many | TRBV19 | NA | TGTGCCAGTAGTATTCGGAGTGGGGAGAATCAGCCCCAGCATTTT | CASSIRSGENQPQHF
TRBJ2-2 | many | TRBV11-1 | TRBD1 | TGTGCCAGCAGCCCTCGACAGGGGAACACCGGGGAGCTGTTTTTT | CASSPRQGNTGELFF
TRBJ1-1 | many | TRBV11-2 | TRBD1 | TGTGCCAGCAGCCTATATCCTACGACAGGGGCCACTGAAGCTTTCTTT | CASSLYPTTGATEAFF
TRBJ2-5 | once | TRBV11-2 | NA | TGTGCCAGCAGCCAGGCAGGGATTGACCAGTACTTC | CASSQAGIDQYF
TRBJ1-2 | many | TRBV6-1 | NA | TGTGCCAGCAATAAGGCTGGCTACACCTTC | CASNKAGYTF
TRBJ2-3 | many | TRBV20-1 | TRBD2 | TGCAGTGCCTACCTAGCGGGAAGAACAGATACGCAGTATTTT | CSAYLAGRTDTQYF
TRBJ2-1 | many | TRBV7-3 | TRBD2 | TGTGCCAGCAGCCAAAACGGGGGGGCCGGTTATGAGCAGTTCTTC | CASSQNGGAGYEQFF
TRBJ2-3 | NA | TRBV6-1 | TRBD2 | TGTGCCAGCATTGATGACCTAGCGGGGACAGATACGCGGTATTTT | CASIDDLAGTDTRYF
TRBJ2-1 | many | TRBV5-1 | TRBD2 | TGCGCCAGCAGCTCCCCCTACTCGGGACTAGCGGGGGCGTCCTACAATGAGCAGTTCTTC | CASSSPYSGLAGASYNEQFF
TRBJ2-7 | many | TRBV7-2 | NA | TGTGCCAGCAGCTTATTTACCGGGACTGAGAACGAGCAGTACTTC | CASSLFTGTENEQYF
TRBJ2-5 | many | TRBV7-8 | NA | TGTGCCAGCACCCAACTACAGCTCCAAGAGACCCAGTACTTC | CASTQLQLQETQYF
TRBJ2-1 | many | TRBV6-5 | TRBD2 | TGTGCCAGCAGTTACCTCTTCCTAGCGGGGGACCCCAATGAGCAGTTCTTC | CASSYLFLAGDPNEQFF
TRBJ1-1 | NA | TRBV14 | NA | TGTGCCAGCAGCCAAGTTTGGCCGCCGGGCACTGAAGCTTTCTTT | CASSQVWPPGTEAFF
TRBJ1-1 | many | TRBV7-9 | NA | TGTGCCAGCAGCATAAGGGGGGAAGCTTTCTTT | CASSIRGEAFF
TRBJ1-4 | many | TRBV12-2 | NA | TGTGCAAGTCGCTTAGTGTTGGGCCGGGCAACTAATGAAAAACTGTTTTTT | CASRLVLGRATNEKLFF
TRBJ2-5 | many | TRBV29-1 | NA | TGCAGCGTTGAAGCGGTGGTAGAGACCCAGTACTTC | CSVEAVVETQYF